Shown below are 23 T cell receptor beta chains from a single sample sequenced in a study of regulatory T cells in long-lasting Graves disease. Indicated time point: persistent/refractory GD, antithyroid drugs over 5 years with positive TRAb. Generation of the TCR library employed RNA extracted from PBMCs. CDR3 regions were amplified by Arm-PCR using iRepertoire HTBI primers to build TCR beta libraries. MiXCR, run by TCRdb on the multiplex PCR reads, gives a single entry per CDR3 protein. Of about 660,000 distinct CDR3 sequences detected, around 30% appear once; the ten largest clones hold 40% to 55%. This sample comprised peripheral blood mononuclear cells (PBMCs), obtained when the disease was refractory, from a patient treated with antithyroid drugs. The receptors come from a female donor with Graves disease.

There are a few counts of this clonotype. The chain joins TRBV20-1 to TRBJ2-5, with D possibly called TRBD1 or TRBD2 (5 bases each). There are 12 residues in the CDR3. Trimming left V 0 bases short and J 10 bases short, with 12 bases between. Germline assignment: CDR1 DFQATT and CDR2 SNEGSKA (reference sequence). CDR3 nucleotides: TGCAGTGCTAGAGAGGGGGAGTGGGACCAGTACTTC. Translating gives CSAREGEWDQYF.

The chain employs TRBV19 and TRBJ1-2; D gene ambiguous. This CDR3 is built from 13 residues. V lost 5 bases to trimming and J lost 7 bases, with 14 bases between them. Germline V lookup: CDR1 LNHDA, CDR2 SQIVND (reference sequence). The CDR3 spells CASSPARHAGYTF. The CDR3 DNA sequence: TGTGCCAGTAGTCCCGCGAGGCATGCTGGCTACACCTTC. Full variable domain (outside the CDR3, taken from reference TRBV19 and TRBJ1-2): DGGITQSPKYLFRKEGQNVTLSCEQNLNHDAMYWYRQDPGQGLRLIYYSQIVNDFQKGDIAEGYSVSREKKESFPLTVTSAQKNPTAFYLCASSPARHAGYTFGSGTRLTVV.

The chain joins TRBV7-7 to TRBJ2-3; 7 positions match TRBD2. Germline V gene lookup returns CDR1 SSHAT and CDR2 FNYEAQ (reference sequence). J gave up 4 bases and V 2 bases, and 3 bases lay outside the gene matches. This CDR3 has 14 residues. The CDR3 nucleotides read TGTGCCAGCAGCTTACAAGGACTAGCAGATACGCAGTATTTT. Amino acid sequence: CASSLQGLADTQYF.

The sample holds a few counts of this clonotype. The rearrangement joins TRBV19 to TRBJ2-2, with TRBD1 identical over 7 bases. The ends lost 6 bases at V and 0 bases at J; junction bases unmatched: 4. Germline assignment: CDR1 LNHDA and CDR2 SQIVND (reference sequence). CDR3 length: 15 amino acids. CDR3: CASRGTASNTGELFF. CDR3 sequence (DNA): TGTGCCAGTAGAGGGACAGCCTCGAACACCGGGGAGCTGTTTTTT.

This clonotype turned up a few times. The chain joins TRBV29-1 to TRBJ1-6; 7 nucleotides agree with TRBD1. The CDR3 spans 13 residues. J gave up 7 bases and V 6 bases, and 6 bases lay outside the gene matches. Germline assignment: CDR1 SQVTM and CDR2 ANQGSEA. CDR3 DNA: TGCAGCGTCCGGGACAGTCGCAATTCACCCCTCCACTTT. This sequence encodes CSVRDSRNSPLHF.

This clonotype was counted many times. The chain uses TRBV6-5 and TRBJ2-5; D is possibly TRBD2 (6 bases). Between the trimmed V and J ends, which lost 0 bases and 4 bases, there was a span of 9 bases. The CDR3 is made up of 14 amino acids. Germline V gene lookup returns CDR1 MNHEY and CDR2 SVGAGI. The CDR3 region is CASSYSGRRETQYF. The CDR3 nucleotides read TGTGCCAGCAGTTACTCGGGGAGGCGAGAGACCCAGTACTTC.

This clonotype was detected only a few times. This chain joins TRBV5-1 and TRBJ1-1, with D possibly matching TRBD1 (5 bases). The germline V and J ends were trimmed by 4 bases and 7 bases, with 11 bases remaining between them. Germline loops: CDR1 SGHRS, CDR2 YFSETQ. The CDR3 sequence is 12 residues long. In nucleotides, the CDR3 is TGCGCCAGCAGCGACAGCTCCGTTGAAGCTTTCTTT. Translated, it gives CASSDSSVEAFF.

This clonotype was counted between two and nine times. The chain carries TRBV6-5 and TRBJ2-2; 8 bases map to TRBD2. V lost 0 bases to trimming and J lost 4 bases; unmatched junction nucleotides: 7. The CDR3 runs 17 residues. Germline CDR1 and CDR2: MNHEY and SVGAGI. The CDR3 sequence is CASSYSKLAGITGELFF. The CDR3 nucleotides read TGTGCCAGCAGTTACTCGAAATTAGCGGGAATCACCGGGGAGCTGTTTTTT.

In this sample, this clonotype turned up a few times. The chain has TRBV2 and TRBJ2-5; D gene unclear. The CDR3 loop spans 14 amino acids. Trimming stripped 8 bases from V and 4 bases from J, with 17 bases between. Germline CDR1 and CDR2: SNHLY and FYNNEI. CDR3 sequence: CASGVSESLETQYF. For the CDR3, the DNA is TGTGCCAGCGGAGTAAGTGAGTCGCTAGAGACCCAGTACTTC. The full variable domain, rest sourced from reference TRBV2 and TRBJ2-5, is EPEVTQTPSHQVTQMGQEVILRCVPISNHLYFYWYRQILGQKVEFLVSFYNNEISEKSEIFDDQFSVERPDGSNFTLKIRSTKLEDSAMYFCASGVSESLETQYFGPGTRLLVL.

A remark on this clonotype: A clone one base away is much larger, so this may be a read error. The rearrangement uses TRBV20-1 and TRBJ2-7, with a tentative D call TRBD2 (6 bases). CDR1 and CDR2 (germline): DFQATT, SNEGSKA (reference sequence). V was clipped by 2 bases and J by 2 bases, with 13 bases between them. The length of the CDR3 is 14 residues. The CDR3 bases are TGCAGTGCTAGACGTAGCGGAGCAACCTACGAGCAGTACTTC. This sequence encodes CSARRSGATYEQYF.

There are a few counts of this clonotype. The chain couples TRBV6-1 to TRBJ1-3; D not certain. The V and J ends lost 7 bases and 4 bases respectively, with 23 bases between them. The germline CDR1 and CDR2 sequences are MNHNS and SASEGT. The CDR3 sequence is 17 residues long. The CDR3 DNA follows: TGTGCCAGCACTCCACTCTCCTTGTGGCGGATCGGAAACACCATATATTTT. Its translation: CASTPLSLWRIGNTIYF.

In this sample, this clonotype turned up many times. At one boundary the junction diverges from the germline segment, which might be a read error. The chain recombines TRBV28 with TRBJ1-6; D gene unclear. The CDR3 sequence is 14 residues long. The V gene's germline CDR1 is MDHEN and CDR2 SYDVKM. The CDR3: CASSLLGANSPLHF. The DNA of the CDR3 is TGTGCCAGCAGCTTATTGGGCGCGAATTCACCCCTCCACTTT. Based on the CDR3 plus reference TRBV28 and TRBJ1-6, the full variable domain is DVKVTQSSRYLVKRTGEKVFLECVQDMDHENMFWYRQDPGLGLRLIYFSYDVKMKEKGDIPEGYSVSREKKERFSLILESASTNQTSMYLCASSLLGANSPLHFGNGTRLTVT.

V usage is TRBV5-6 and J usage is TRBJ1-5; 7 nucleotides match TRBD1. CDR1 and CDR2 (germline): SGHDT, YYEEEE. CDR3 size: 14 residues. With 6 bases clipped from V and 4 bases from J, the junction kept 7 bases outside the gene matches. This CDR3 is CASTLQGSNQPQHF. In nucleotides, the CDR3 is TGTGCCAGCACCCTACAGGGGTCAAATCAGCCCCAGCATTTT.

V and J are TRBV7-9 and TRBJ2-5; no clear D. This CDR3 comprises 15 residues. The V end lost 5 bases, the J end lost 5 bases, and 18 bases lay between the germline ends. The germline gives CDR1 SEHNR, CDR2 FQNEAQ (reference sequence). The CDR3 nucleotides read TGTGCCAGCAGCCCGAGCGACGGTCCAAGGGAGACCCAGTACTTC. It codes for CASSPSDGPRETQYF.

The chain is built from TRBV19 and TRBJ1-4, with 10 bases identical to TRBD1. CDR1 is LNHDA, CDR2 SQIVND, per germline (reference sequence). J lost 8 bases, V lost 5 bases, and 8 bases had no gene match. The CDR3 totals 15 residues. CDR3 DNA: TGTGCCAGTAGTCTCACCGGGACAGGGGACGAAAAACTGTTTTTT. It encodes CASSLTGTGDEKLFF.

The genes are TRBV6-1 and TRBJ1-6; possible D gene TRBD1, 5 bases. This CDR3 is built from 16 residues. CDR1 is MNHNS and CDR2 is SASEGT in the germline V gene. Trimming took off 7 bases at V and 7 bases at J, with 20 bases between the two ends. CDR3: CASTLRGDSGNSPLHF. CDR3 DNA: TGTGCCAGCACCTTACGAGGGGATAGTGGGAATTCACCCCTCCACTTT.

The chain is built from TRBV5-6 and TRBJ1-2; 8 bases are shared with TRBD1. With 1 base clipped from V and 5 bases from J, the junction kept 13 bases outside the gene matches. Germline-derived CDR1 and CDR2 are SGHDT and YYEEEE. CDR3 length: 17 amino acids. The CDR3 DNA reads TGTGCCAGCAGCTTGCCGCTTACCCGGGACAGGAGTTATGGCTACACCTTC. Amino acids: CASSLPLTRDRSYGYTF.

The chain joins TRBV9 to TRBJ1-1, with a tentative D call TRBD1 (5 bases). Germline V gives CDR1 SGDLS, CDR2 YYNGEE. Trimming took off 0 bases at V and 1 base at J, with 16 bases between the two ends. The CDR3 length is 17 residues. CDR3 sequence: CASSVDRGIRSNTEAFF. The CDR3, as DNA: TGTGCCAGCAGCGTAGATCGGGGGATAAGGTCGAACACTGAAGCTTTCTTT.

The chain carries TRBV19 and TRBJ1-6; possible D gene TRBD1, 5 bases. The CDR3 length is 16 residues. Per germline, CDR1 LNHDA and CDR2 SQIVND (reference sequence). Trimming took 10 bases from V and 4 from J, leaving 20 bases between them. CDR3 in DNA: TGTGCCACCTCGATAGGAGCTGGGGGTTATAATTCACCCCTCCACTTT. Protein sequence: CATSIGAGGYNSPLHF.

This clonotype was picked up a small number of times. The chain uses TRBV5-5 and TRBJ1-2, with D maybe TRBD1 (5 bases). Trimming removed 4 bases from V and 0 bases from J, with 10 bases in between. This CDR3 contains 14 residues. Per germline, CDR1 SGHKS and CDR2 YYEKEE (reference sequence). The CDR3 DNA reads as TGTGCCAGCAGCATCGACAGCTCTAACTATGGCTACACCTTC. Translation: CASSIDSSNYGYTF.

This sequence joins TRBV5-1 and TRBJ2-7; D tentatively fits TRBD1 or TRBD2 (5 bases each). The length of the CDR3 is 14 residues. The V gene's germline CDR1 is SGHRS and CDR2 YFSETQ. Trimming removed 4 bases at V and 8 bases at J, with 19 bases between. The CDR3 bases are TGCGCCAGCAGCGTCGACGGGGACCCTACGCAGCAGTACTTC. This encodes CASSVDGDPTQQYF.

The chain is built from TRBV2 and TRBJ1-3; possible D gene TRBD1, 5 bases. V gave up 5 bases and J gave up 0 bases, with 11 bases separating them. This CDR3 has 15 residues. Germline V CDR1 and CDR2: SNHLY, FYNNEI. CDR3 loop: CASSWDASSGNTIYF. In DNA form, the CDR3 reads TGTGCCAGCAGTTGGGACGCGAGCTCTGGAAACACCATATATTTT.

V gene TRBV20-1 combines with J gene TRBJ2-5; D is undetermined. This CDR3 has 11 amino acids. Trimming took 6 bases from V and 0 from J, leaving 5 bases between them. Germline-derived CDR1 and CDR2 are DFQATT and SNEGSKA (reference sequence). For the CDR3, the DNA is TGCAGTGCACAGCACCAAGAGACCCAGTACTTC. It codes for CSAQHQETQYF.